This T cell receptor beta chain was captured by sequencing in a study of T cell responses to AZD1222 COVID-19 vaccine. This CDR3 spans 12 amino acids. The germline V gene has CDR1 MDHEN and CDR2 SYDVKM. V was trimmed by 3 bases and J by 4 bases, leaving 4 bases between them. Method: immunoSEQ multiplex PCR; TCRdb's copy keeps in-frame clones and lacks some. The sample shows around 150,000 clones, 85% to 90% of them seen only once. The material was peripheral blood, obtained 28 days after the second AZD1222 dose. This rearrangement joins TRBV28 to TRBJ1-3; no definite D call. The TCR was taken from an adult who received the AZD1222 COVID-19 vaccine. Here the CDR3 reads CASSLAGNTIYF. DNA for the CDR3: TGTGCCAGCAGTTTGGCGGGAAACACCATATATTTT.